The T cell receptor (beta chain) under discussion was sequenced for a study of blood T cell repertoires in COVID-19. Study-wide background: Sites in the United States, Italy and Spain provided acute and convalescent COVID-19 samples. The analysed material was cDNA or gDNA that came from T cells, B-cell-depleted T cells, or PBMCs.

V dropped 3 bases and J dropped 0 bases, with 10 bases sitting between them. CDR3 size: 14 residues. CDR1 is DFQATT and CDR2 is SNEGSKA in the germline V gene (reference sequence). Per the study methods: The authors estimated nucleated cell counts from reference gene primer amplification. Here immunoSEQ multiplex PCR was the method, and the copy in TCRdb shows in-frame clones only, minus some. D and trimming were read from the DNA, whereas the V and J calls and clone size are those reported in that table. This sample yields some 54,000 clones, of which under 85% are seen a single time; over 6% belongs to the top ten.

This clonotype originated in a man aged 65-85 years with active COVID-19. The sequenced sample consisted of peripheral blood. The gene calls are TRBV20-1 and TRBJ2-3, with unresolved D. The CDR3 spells CSASSGLSTDTQYF. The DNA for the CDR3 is TGCAGTGCTAGTTCCGGGTTAAGCACAGATACGCAGTATTTT.